The next 28 T cell receptor beta chains were all read from a single sample in a study of blood T cell repertoires in COVID-19. Using immunoSEQ multiplex PCR, the repertoire was profiled, and TCRdb retains in-frame clones only, with some absent. The sample holds about 53,000 clones; about three quarters are singletons and the top ten take 43%. Sequencing was carried out using peripheral blood. These receptors all come from a man aged 65 to 79 with active or convalescent COVID-19.

V is TRBV7-7 and J is TRBJ2-1; TRBD2 aligns across 9 bases. This CDR3 has 17 amino acids. Trimming took 1 base from V and 2 from J; bases not matched to a gene: 6. CDR1 and CDR2 from the germline V gene are SSHAT and FNYEAQ (reference sequence). CDR3 DNA: TGTGCCAGCAGCTTAGAGGCGGGGGGGGCGGCCTACAATGAGCAGTTCTTC. It is translated as CASSLEAGGAAYNEQFF. Filled out from reference TRBV7-7 and TRBJ2-1, the complete variable domain reads GAGVSQSPRYKVTKRGQDVTLRCDPISSHATLYWYQQALGQGPEFLTYFNYEAQPDKSGLPSDRFSAERPEGSISTLTIQRTEQRDSAMYRCASSLEAGGAAYNEQFFGPGTRLTVL.

This clone was counted between two and nine times. J is TRBJ2-7 and V is TRBV27, with D maybe TRBD1 (6 bases). This CDR3 spans 14 amino acids. V was shortened by 6 bases and J by 0 bases, with 12 bases between the two germline ends. Germline CDR1 and CDR2: MNHEY and SMNVEV (reference sequence). CDR3 loop: CASRSQGASYEQYF. DNA for the CDR3: TGTGCCAGCAGGTCACAGGGTGCCTCCTACGAGCAGTACTTC.

This sequence joins TRBV28 and TRBJ2-3, with 7 bases that match TRBD2. From germline, CDR1 is MDHEN and CDR2 SYDVKM. With V trimmed by 3 bases and J by 0 bases, 6 bases remained unmatched. The length of the CDR3 is 16 residues. The CDR3 here is CASSFHPSGSTDTQYF. CDR3 in DNA: TGTGCCAGCAGTTTTCACCCTAGCGGCAGCACAGATACGCAGTATTTT. Variable domain in full (rest from reference TRBV28 and TRBJ2-3): DVKVTQSSRYLVKRTGEKVFLECVQDMDHENMFWYRQDPGLGLRLIYFSYDVKMKEKGDIPEGYSVSREKKERFSLILESASTNQTSMYLCASSFHPSGSTDTQYFGPGTRLTVL.

The table lists this clone with a few counts. The rearrangement uses TRBV29-1 and TRBJ2-3; TRBD2 agrees at 13 bases. The ends lost 6 bases at V and 3 bases at J; junction bases unmatched: 6. The CDR3 runs 15 residues. Germline V gives CDR1 SQVTM, CDR2 ANQGSEA. CDR3 loop: CSVTGTSGITDTQYF. For the CDR3, the DNA is TGCAGCGTCACCGGGACTAGCGGGATAACAGATACGCAGTATTTT.

This clone was counted a few times. The gene calls are TRBV19 and TRBJ1-1, with D unresolved. CDR3 size: 14 residues. V shed 0 bases and J shed 4 bases, with 9 bases lying between them. The germline CDR1 and CDR2 sequences are LNHDA and SQIVND (reference sequence). CDR3 in amino acids: CASSIDLDSTEAFF. The CDR3 DNA sequence: TGTGCCAGTAGTATAGATCTTGATAGCACTGAAGCTTTCTTT.

CDR3 residues: CASSQDRTGVTYEQYF. Written as DNA, the CDR3 is TGTGCCAGCAGCCAAGATAGGACAGGGGTTACCTACGAGCAGTACTTC. The chain recombines TRBV4-2 with TRBJ2-7; 9 bases map to TRBD1. Germline V gene data show CDR1 as LGHNA and CDR2 as YNFKEQ. The CDR3 extends over 16 amino acids. The junction had 5 bases not matched to a gene; V was cut back by 0 bases and J by 2 bases.

In DNA, the CDR3 is TGTGCCAGCAAGGAGACTCGAAGCACAGATACGCAGTATTTT. This translates into CASKETRSTDTQYF. This chain joins TRBV6-6 and TRBJ2-3; no reliable D call. Germline CDR1 reads MNHNY; CDR2 reads SVGAGI (reference sequence). V was shortened by 7 bases and J by 0 bases, with 11 bases between the two germline ends. The CDR3 extends over 14 amino acids.

This clone has more than one count but fewer than ten. The chain employs TRBV15 and TRBJ1-5; 7 bases are shared with TRBD1. V lost 0 bases, J lost 4 bases, and 9 bases stayed unmatched. The CDR3 loop spans 17 amino acids. The germline gives CDR1 LNHNV, CDR2 YYDKDF (reference sequence). Here the CDR3 reads CATSRDPRQGLNQPQHF. CDR3 coding DNA: TGTGCCACCAGCAGAGATCCGCGACAGGGCCTTAATCAGCCCCAGCATTTT.

There are a few counts of this clone. The chain recombines TRBV4-1 with TRBJ2-7; 8 positions agree with TRBD1. Germline V gene sequence: CDR1 MGHRA, CDR2 YSYEKL. The CDR3 is 16 residues long. The J segment lost 5 bases and the V segment lost 1 base, leaving 10 bases of the junction unmatched. The CDR3 loop reads CASSQGRTGGNHEQYF. The CDR3 coding sequence is TGCGCCAGCAGCCAAGGCCGCACAGGGGGTAACCACGAGCAGTACTTC.

V usage is TRBV19 and J usage is TRBJ2-3; 7 bases align to TRBD1. This CDR3 region has 15 residues. Unmatched junction bases numbered 5, after V lost 5 bases and J lost 0 bases. Germline values: CDR1 LNHDA, CDR2 SQIVND (reference sequence). The DNA of the CDR3 is TGTGCCAGTAGTTGGGACAGATCTAGCACAGATACGCAGTATTTT. Residues: CASSWDRSSTDTQYF.

V gene TRBV7-6 combines with J gene TRBJ2-1, with D tentatively TRBD1 (6 bases). In germline, CDR1 is SGHVS, CDR2 FNYEAQ. Trimming took off 5 bases at V and 2 bases at J, with 13 bases between the two ends. The CDR3 is 15 residues long. The CDR3, as DNA: TGTGCCAGCAGCCCTGCACAGGGACCCTACAATGAGCAGTTCTTC. Amino acids: CASSPAQGPYNEQFF.

This clone was picked up one time. The DNA of the CDR3 is TGTGCCAGCAGCTCCCGGACAACCTTGGGCCCAACGGACTCTGGGGCCAACGTCCTGACTTTC. Amino acid sequence: CASSSRTTLGPTDSGANVLTF. The chain is built from TRBV7-3 and TRBJ2-6; D perhaps matches TRBD1 (5 bases). The CDR3 sequence is 21 residues long. In germline, CDR1 is SGHTA, CDR2 FQGTGA. V was trimmed by 4 bases and J by 0 bases, leaving 25 bases between them.

This chain connects TRBV6-5 to TRBJ2-3, with 9 bases aligning to TRBD2. In germline, CDR1 is MNHEY, CDR2 SVGAGI. The CDR3 is 15 residues long. Germline trimming cut 7 bases from V and 5 bases from J; bases unmatched to any gene: 10. CDR3 nucleotide sequence: TGTGCCAGCATGGGCGGGGGGGCCTTAGGAGATACGCAGTATTTT. Encoded protein: CASMGGGALGDTQYF.

The chain carries TRBV7-2 and TRBJ2-1, with D tentatively TRBD2 (7 bases). The CDR3 loop spans 15 amino acids. Trimming pared 0 bases from V and 7 bases from J, leaving 13 bases between. Per germline, CDR1 SGHTA and CDR2 FQGNSA. The CDR3 DNA follows: TGTGCCAGCAGCTTAGCGGGGGGGGCCTTTAATGAGCAGTTCTTC. Translation: CASSLAGGAFNEQFF.

The V and J genes are TRBV2 and TRBJ2-2; 14 bases agree with TRBD2. V was clipped by 5 bases and J by 7 bases; unmatched bases: 6. This CDR3 is 16 amino acids long. Germline V gene data show CDR1 as SNHLY and CDR2 as FYNNEI. The CDR3 DNA follows: TGTGCCAGCAGTCGACTAGCGGGAGGGCAAATCGGGGAGCTGTTTTTT. This sequence encodes CASSRLAGGQIGELFF.

The CDR3 nucleotides read TGTGCCAGCAGCTTAGTATCTGGGGCTAGGGATGAGCAGTTCTTC. Protein: CASSLVSGARDEQFF. The chain recombines TRBV11-2 with TRBJ2-1; a possible D gene is TRBD1 (5 bases). Germline V CDR1 and CDR2: SGHAT, FQNNGV. CDR3 length: 15 residues. V shed 1 base and J shed 8 bases, with 15 bases lying between them.

A few counts support this clone. This chain connects TRBV5-1 to TRBJ1-1; 8 nucleotides match TRBD1. Germline CDR1 is SGHRS and CDR2 is YFSETQ. The CDR3 consists of 15 residues. V dropped 4 bases and J dropped 3; count of bases not matched to a gene: 8. The CDR3 DNA reads TGCGCCAGCAGCGTACCGGGACAGGCGTACACTGAAGCTTTCTTT. This sequence encodes CASSVPGQAYTEAFF.

The chain recombines TRBV5-5 with TRBJ2-3, with no clear D. The CDR3 covers 16 residues. Deletions cut 0 bases from V and 0 bases from J, with 11 bases between. Germline loops: CDR1 SGHKS, CDR2 YYEKEE (reference sequence). In DNA form, the CDR3 reads TGTGCCAGCAGCTTGGGCCTTACCACTAGCACAGATACGCAGTATTTT. It specifies CASSLGLTTSTDTQYF.

The V call is TRBV9, the J call TRBJ2-3; 8 bases align to TRBD2. The junction had 5 bases not matched to a gene; V was cut back by 3 bases and J by 2 bases. The CDR3 extends over 15 amino acids. Germline loops: CDR1 SGDLS, CDR2 YYNGEE. DNA of the CDR3: TGTGCCAGCAGCGCTGGACTAGCCCACACAGATACGCAGTATTTT. It is translated as CASSAGLAHTDTQYF.

The chain links TRBV12-3 or TRBV12-4 to TRBJ1-2, with D perhaps matching TRBD1 (5 bases). This CDR3 has 12 residues. Trimming took 6 bases from V and 3 from J, leaving 8 bases between them. DNA of the CDR3: TGTGCCAGCAGCTTCAGGGACTATGGCTACACCTTC. This translates into CASSFRDYGYTF.

For the CDR3, the DNA is TGTGCCAGCAGCCCCGCTCCTGGGGGGGCCGCCTACAATGAGCAGTTCTTC. It translates to CASSPAPGGAAYNEQFF. The rearrangement uses TRBV5-5 and TRBJ2-1, with a weak D call TRBD2 (7 bases). This CDR3 spans 17 amino acids. Germline CDR1 reads SGHKS; CDR2 reads YYEKEE (reference sequence). V lost 4 bases and J lost 2, with 19 bases in between.

This chain uses TRBV30 with TRBJ2-1; D gene unclear. The CDR3 has 13 residues. V was pared by 2 bases and J by 5 bases, with 10 bases between. CDR1 GTSNPN and CDR2 SVGIG come from the germline V gene (reference sequence). The CDR3 region has the DNA TGTGCCTGGAGTCACGGTCGCCACAATGAGCAGTTCTTC. It yields the protein CAWSHGRHNEQFF.

CDR3 loop: CASSSLRTSGGPSSRYEQYF. The CDR3 DNA sequence: TGTGCCAGCAGCTCCCTTCGGACTAGCGGGGGCCCTTCCTCCAGGTACGAGCAGTACTTC. The V call is TRBV28, the J call TRBJ2-7, with TRBD2 matching over 13 bases. The CDR3 spans 20 residues. V was pared by 6 bases and J by 4 bases, with 21 bases of the junction left unmatched. The germline V gene has CDR1 MDHEN and CDR2 SYDVKM.

This clone was picked up a small number of times. The chain is built from TRBV5-4 and TRBJ1-2, with 12 bases matching TRBD1. V shed 4 bases and J 5 bases; nucleotides not matched to a gene: 6. Germline CDR1 reads SGHNT; CDR2 reads YYREEE (reference sequence). The CDR3 length is 15 residues. The CDR3, as DNA: TGTGCCAGCAGCGCTCCGGGACAGGGGGCGTATGGCTACACCTTC. Protein: CASSAPGQGAYGYTF.

The rearrangement uses TRBV2 and TRBJ2-2; 12 positions agree with TRBD2. Germline lookup yields CDR1 SNHLY and CDR2 FYNNEI. The CDR3 is 16 residues long. The trim removed 5 bases at V and 4 bases at J, leaving 5 bases unmatched. The CDR3 DNA reads as TGTGCCAGCAGTCCTAAGACTAGCGGGAGCACCGGGGAGCTGTTTTTT. Translated: CASSPKTSGSTGELFF.

The sample holds one count of this clone. CDR3 DNA: TGCGCCAGCCTCTCGTCCCCGGGAGGGGGGCAAGAGACCCAGTACTTC. Encoded protein: CASLSSPGGGQETQYF. The chain has TRBV5-1 and TRBJ2-5; 8 nucleotides agree with TRBD2. The CDR3 length is 16 residues. Trimming at V came to 7 bases and at J to 2 bases, leaving 13 bases not matched to a gene. The germline V gene has CDR1 SGHRS and CDR2 YFSETQ.

The chain has TRBV6-6 and TRBJ1-1, with a weak D call TRBD1 (6 bases). V was cut by 4 bases and J by 6 bases, with 21 bases left in between. The CDR3 spans 16 residues. Germline CDR1 MNHNY, CDR2 SVGAGI (reference sequence). CDR3 in DNA: TGTGCCAGCAGTTTGAGACAGGCGTCCACCTACGCTGAAGCTTTCTTT. Amino acids: CASSLRQASTYAEAFF.

This clone was picked up one time. The chain combines TRBV12-5 with TRBJ2-4; perhaps TRBD1 as D (5 bases). Germline V gene sequence: CDR1 LGHNT, CDR2 FRNRAP. V lost 7 bases and J 6 bases, leaving 19 bases between the germline ends. The CDR3 spans 15 residues. CDR3 sequence: CASAPVGLGVNIQYF. The CDR3 nucleotides read TGTGCTAGTGCCCCTGTAGGTCTAGGGGTAAACATTCAGTACTTC. Filled out from reference TRBV12-5 and TRBJ2-4, the complete variable domain reads DARVTQTPRHKVTEMGQEVTMRCQPILGHNTVFWYRQTMMQGLELLAYFRNRAPLDDSGMPKDRFSAEMPDATLATLKIQPSEPRDSAVYFCASAPVGLGVNIQYFGAGTRLSVL.